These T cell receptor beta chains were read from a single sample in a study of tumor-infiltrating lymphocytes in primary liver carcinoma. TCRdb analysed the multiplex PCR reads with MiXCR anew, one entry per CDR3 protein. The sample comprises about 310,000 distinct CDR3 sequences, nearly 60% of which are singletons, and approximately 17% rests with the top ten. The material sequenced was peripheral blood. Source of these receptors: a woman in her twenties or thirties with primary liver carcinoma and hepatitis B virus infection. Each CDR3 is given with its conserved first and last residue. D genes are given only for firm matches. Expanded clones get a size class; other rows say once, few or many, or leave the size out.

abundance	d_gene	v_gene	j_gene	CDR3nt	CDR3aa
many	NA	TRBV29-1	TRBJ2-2	TGCAGCGTTGTCCTAGTCTTCGGGGAGCTGTTTTTT	CSVVLVFGELFF
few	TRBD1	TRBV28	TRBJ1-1	TGTGCCAGCAGTTCTGGGGACAGGCCGAACACTGAAGCTTTCTTT	CASSSGDRPNTEAFF
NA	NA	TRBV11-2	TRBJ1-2	TGTGCCAGCAGCCTAGAGTCGTCAACCACCTATGGCTACACCTTC	CASSLESSTTYGYTF
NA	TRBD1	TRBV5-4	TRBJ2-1	TGTGCCAGCAGCTGGAACCGGGACAGTCACTACAATGAGCAGTTCTTC	CASSWNRDSHYNEQFF
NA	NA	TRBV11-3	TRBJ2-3	TGTGCCAGCAGCCTAGAATGGCAGTCCCCTACGCAGTATTTT	CASSLEWQSPTQYF
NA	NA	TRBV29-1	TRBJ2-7	TGCAGCGCCTCCGTATGGGGAACCTCCTACGAGCAGTACTTC	CSASVWGTSYEQYF
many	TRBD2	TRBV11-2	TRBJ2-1	TGTGCCAGCAGCTTAGGGGTGTCTAGCGGGACATACAATGAGCAGTTCTTC	CASSLGVSSGTYNEQFF
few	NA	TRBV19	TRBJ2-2	TGTGCCAGTAGCCGCCTTCAGTCAGGGCAGAACACCGGGGAGCTGTTTTTT	CASSRLQSGQNTGELFF
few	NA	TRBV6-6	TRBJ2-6	TGTGCCAGCAGTTACGAACACTCTGGGGCCAACGTCCTGACTTTC	CASSYEHSGANVLTF
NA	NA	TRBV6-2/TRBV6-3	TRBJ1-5	TGTGCCAGCAGTAAATGGGCAGGGATTCAGCCCCAGCGTTTT	CASSKWAGIQPQRF
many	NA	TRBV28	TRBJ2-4	TGTGCCAGCAGTTTATCTGGCCAGGGGAAGGGCAAAAACATTCAGTACTTC	CASSLSGQGKGKNIQYF
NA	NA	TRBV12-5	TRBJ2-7	TGTGTTAGTGGTTCGCCTTCAGTTTACGAGCAGTACTTC	CVSGSPSVYEQYF
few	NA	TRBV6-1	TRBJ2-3	TGTGCCAGCAGGAAACAGGGCTTCACAGATACGCAGTATTTT	CASRKQGFTDTQYF
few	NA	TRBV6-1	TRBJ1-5	TGTGCCAGCAGTCGGGACGTAGGTCAGCCCCAGCATTTT	CASSRDVGQPQHF
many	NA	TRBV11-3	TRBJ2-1	TGTGCCAGCAGCCCGAGATGGGGGGACAATGAGCAGTTCTTC	CASSPRWGDNEQFF
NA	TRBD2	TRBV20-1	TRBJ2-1	TGCAGTGCTCTAAAGACAAGCGGGGGGTACAATGAGCAGTTCTTC	CSALKTSGGYNEQFF
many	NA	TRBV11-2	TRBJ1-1	TGTGCCAGCAGCCCGGGACCCCCTGAAGCTTTCTTT	CASSPGPPEAFF
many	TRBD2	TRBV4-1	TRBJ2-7	TGCGCCAGCAGCCAATATAGCGGGACTAACTACGAGCAGTACTTC	CASSQYSGTNYEQYF
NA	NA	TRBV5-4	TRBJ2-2	TGTGCCAGCAGCTTGGTCACCGAGGAGCTGTTTTTT	CASSLVTEELFF
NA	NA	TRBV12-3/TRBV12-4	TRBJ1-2	TGTACCAGCACCACTCTGGGGGCAAGGGGGGAAGGCTACACCTTC	CTSTTLGARGEGYTF
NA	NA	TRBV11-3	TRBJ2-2	TGTGCTAGGAGCTCAGTAACGGCCCTCATCGGGGAGCTGTTTTTT	CARSSVTALIGELFF
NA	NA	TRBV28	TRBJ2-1	TGTGTCAGCAGGGCCGGGCCTCACAATGAGCAGTTCTTC	CVSRAGPHNEQFF
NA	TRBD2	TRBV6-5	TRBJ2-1	TGTGCCAGCGGGACACCGGGACTAGCGGGAGGGCATAACAATGAGCAGTTCTTC	CASGTPGLAGGHNNEQFF
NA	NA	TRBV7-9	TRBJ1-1	TGCGTCAGCAGCTCGGAAACCTGGTCGCCAGGGGACACTGAAGCTTTCTTT	CVSSSETWSPGDTEAFF
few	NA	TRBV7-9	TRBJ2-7	TGTGCCAGCAGCTTAGGTCGGGGGCGCGAGCAGTACTTC	CASSLGRGREQYF
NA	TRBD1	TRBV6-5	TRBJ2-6	TGTGCCAGCACGCTGGACAGGGCTGGGGCCAACGTCCTGACTTTC	CASTLDRAGANVLTF
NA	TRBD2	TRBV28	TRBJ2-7	TGTGCCAGCAGACCACATCCGGCCGAGCGGGACTACGAGCAGTACTTC	CASRPHPAERDYEQYF
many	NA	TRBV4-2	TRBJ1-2	TGTGCCAGCAGCCAAACAGATAACTATGGCTACACCTTC	CASSQTDNYGYTF
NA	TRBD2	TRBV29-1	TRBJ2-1	TGCAGCGTTGGGACTAGCGGTTACAATGAGCGGTTCTTC	CSVGTSGYNERFF
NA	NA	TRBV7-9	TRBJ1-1	TGTGCCAGCAGCCGCTATGAGGGCGACACTGAAGCTTTCTTT	CASSRYEGDTEAFF
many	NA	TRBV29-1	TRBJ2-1	TGCAGCGTTCCCAGTTATCCCACCTACAATGAGCAGTTCTTC	CSVPSYPTYNEQFF
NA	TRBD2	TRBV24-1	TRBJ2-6	TGTGCCACCAGTGATTCGGGACTAGCCTATGGGGCCAACGTCCTGACTTTC	CATSDSGLAYGANVLTF
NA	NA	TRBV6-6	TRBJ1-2	TGTGCCATCAGTTACTCGACTAGCACCCGGGATGGCTACACCTTC	CAISYSTSTRDGYTF
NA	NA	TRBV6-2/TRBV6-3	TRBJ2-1	TGTGCCAGCAGTTACGGAGGGTTCGAGCAGTTCTTC	CASSYGGFEQFF
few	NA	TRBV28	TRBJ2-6	TGTGCCAGCAGTTTACGGGGACGGGGGGCCAACGTCCTGACTTTC	CASSLRGRGANVLTF
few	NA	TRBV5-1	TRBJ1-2	TGCGCCAGCAGGCTGAACTATGGCTACACCTTC	CASRLNYGYTF
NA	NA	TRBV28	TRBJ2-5	TGTGCCAGCAGAGGGGGGACAGAGCGGAACTGGGTGACCCAGTACTTC	CASRGGTERNWVTQYF
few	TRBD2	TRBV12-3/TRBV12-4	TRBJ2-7	TGTGCCAGCAGCCGCACTAGCGGCCAATCCTACGAGCAGTACTTC	CASSRTSGQSYEQYF
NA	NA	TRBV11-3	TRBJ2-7	TGTGCCAGCAGCCTGAGACTATCGGCCCCCTACGAGCAGAACTTC	CASSLRLSAPYEQNF
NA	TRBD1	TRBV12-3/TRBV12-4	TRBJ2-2	TGTGCCAGCGTACAGGGGGGAACCGGGGAGCTGTTTTTT	CASVQGGTGELFF
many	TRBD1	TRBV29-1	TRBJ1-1	TGCAGCGTTAGACGGACAGGGTGGGCCACTGAAGCTTTCTTT	CSVRRTGWATEAFF
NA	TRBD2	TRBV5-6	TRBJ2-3	TGTCCCAGCAGCGGGAGAGACAGACCTAGCACAGATACGCAGTATTTT	CPSSGRDRPSTDTQYF
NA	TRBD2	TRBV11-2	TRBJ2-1	TGTGCCATCAGCTTAGGACTCGAGCGGGAGGGCCAGAATGAGCAGTTCTTC	CAISLGLEREGQNEQFF
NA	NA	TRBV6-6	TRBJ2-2	TGTGCCAGCAGCTATCCGGGGGGCGTCAGGGAGCTGTTTTTT	CASSYPGGVRELFF
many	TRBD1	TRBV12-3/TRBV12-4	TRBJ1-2	TGTGCCAGCAGTCTTAGAAGGACAGGGGGCTACACCTTC	CASSLRRTGGYTF